This is a list of T cell receptor beta chains from one sample in a study of spatial heterogeneity in lung cancer. Each CDR3 protein gets one entry after TCRdb re-called the 5' RACE reads with MiXCR. The sample lists 23,000 or so distinct CDR3 sequences, approximately 6.5% seen once, with around a tenth in the top ten. The starting material was lung tumor tissue, obtained at surgery. The receptors were gathered from a male donor with early-stage non-small cell lung cancer. The CDR3 runs from the conserved cysteine through the conserved F or W. Each record gives: J gene, clone size, D gene, V gene, CDR3 DNA, CDR3 protein. D genes are given only for firm matches. Expanded clones are given a class, and other clones once, few, many or no size at all.

J: TRBJ1-6
size: -
D: -
V: TRBV7-2
DNA: TGTGCCAGCAGCTTAGACCCCTCGACTTACCTTAATTCACCCCTCCACTTT
CDR3: CASSLDPSTYLNSPLHF

J: TRBJ2-3
size: many
D: TRBD2
V: TRBV7-8
DNA: TGTGCCAGCAGCTCCAACGGGAGGGGTGTTGGCACAGATACGCAGTATTTT
CDR3: CASSSNGRGVGTDTQYF

J: TRBJ2-1
size: many
D: -
V: TRBV7-8
DNA: TGTGCCAGCAGCAGACGACGAGGCCCCTACAATGAGCAGTTCTTC
CDR3: CASSRRRGPYNEQFF

J: TRBJ1-2
size: many
D: -
V: TRBV20-1
DNA: TGCAGTGCTGATGACAGAGGGGCGTCTTTGGGCTACACCTTC
CDR3: CSADDRGASLGYTF

J: TRBJ2-2
size: many
D: -
V: TRBV6-2/TRBV6-3
DNA: TGTGCCAGCAGGAAACCGGGAAACACCGGGGAGCTGTTTTTT
CDR3: CASRKPGNTGELFF

J: TRBJ1-5
size: many
D: TRBD1
V: TRBV6-2/TRBV6-3
DNA: TGTGCCAGCAGTCCTGGACAGGGGAGAAATCAGCCCCAGCATTTT
CDR3: CASSPGQGRNQPQHF

J: TRBJ2-1
size: many
D: -
V: TRBV7-8
DNA: TGTGCCAGCAGCTTAGATGGGGGGCAGTTCTTC
CDR3: CASSLDGGQFF

J: TRBJ1-3
size: many
D: -
V: TRBV13
DNA: TGTGCCAGCAGCTTAGGACAGCGGCGAAACACCATATATTTT
CDR3: CASSLGQRRNTIYF

J: TRBJ2-3
size: medium-sized
D: -
V: TRBV23-1
DNA: TGCGCCAGCAGTCAAGGGGGCACAGATACGCAGTATTTT
CDR3: CASSQGGTDTQYF

J: TRBJ2-7
size: few
D: TRBD2
V: TRBV6-2/TRBV6-3
DNA: TGTGCCAGCAGTGTCCTCTTACATGAGGGGAGGGACTACGAGCAGTACTTC
CDR3: CASSVLLHEGRDYEQYF

J: TRBJ2-1
size: large
D: TRBD2
V: TRBV29-1
DNA: TGCAGCGTTGAACTGGGGACTAGCGGGGGGTGGAATGAGCAGTTCTTC
CDR3: CSVELGTSGGWNEQFF